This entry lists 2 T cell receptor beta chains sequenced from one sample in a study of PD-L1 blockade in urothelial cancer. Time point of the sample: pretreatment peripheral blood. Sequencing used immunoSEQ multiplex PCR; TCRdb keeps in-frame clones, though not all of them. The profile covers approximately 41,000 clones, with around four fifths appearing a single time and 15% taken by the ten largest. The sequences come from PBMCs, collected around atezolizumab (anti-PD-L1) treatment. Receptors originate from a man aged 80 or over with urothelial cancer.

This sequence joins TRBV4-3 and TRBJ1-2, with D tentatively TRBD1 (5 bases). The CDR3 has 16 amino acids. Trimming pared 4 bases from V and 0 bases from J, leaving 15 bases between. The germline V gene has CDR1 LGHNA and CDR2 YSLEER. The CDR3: CASSPSKTVSNYGYTF. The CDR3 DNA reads TGCGCCAGCAGCCCCTCGAAGACAGTCTCTAACTATGGCTACACCTTC.

This CDR3 is CASSLGLVGSGANVLTF. The CDR3 DNA reads TGTGCCAGCAGCCTTGGACTGGTAGGGTCTGGGGCCAACGTCCTGACTTTC. V is TRBV5-4 and J is TRBJ2-6, with a possible D match to TRBD2 (5 bases). The CDR3 has 17 residues. V was shortened by 4 bases and J by 1 base, with 15 bases between the two germline ends. Germline CDR1 SGHNT, CDR2 YYREEE (reference sequence).